The 8 T cell receptor beta chains given below trace back to one sample, sequenced in a study of graft-versus-host responses after intestinal transplantation. TCRdb keeps only in-frame clones here, not all; method: immunoSEQ multiplex PCR. The sample lists approximately 63,000 clones, 94% seen once, with 0.38% in the top ten. For these receptors, no antigen is known. Specimen: unstimulated CD4+ T cells sorted from spleen or lymph node cells, collected before transplant. All receptors derive from a human donor who was the organ donor for an intestinal transplant.

The chain has TRBV18 and TRBJ1-6; D is unclear. Trimming took off 3 bases at V and 5 bases at J, with 14 bases between the two ends. The CDR3 is made up of 16 amino acids. Per germline, CDR1 KGHSH and CDR2 LQKENI. This chain's CDR3 is CASSPRTGRDNSPLHF. The CDR3 nucleotides are TGTGCCAGCTCACCTCGGACCGGAAGAGATAATTCACCCCTCCACTTT.

V and J are TRBV5-1 and TRBJ1-6; TRBD1 agrees at 7 bases. The V segment lost 4 bases and the J segment 10 bases; nucleotides outside the gene matches: 8. The CDR3 spans 14 residues. CDR1 and CDR2 (germline): SGHRS, YFSETQ. In DNA, the CDR3 is TGCGCCAGCAGCACCGACAGGGAGGTCTCACCCCTCCACTTT. Amino acids: CASSTDREVSPLHF.

The chain has TRBV9 and TRBJ2-2, with 14 positions matching TRBD2. The CDR3 runs to 16 residues. The germline gives CDR1 SGDLS, CDR2 YYNGEE. The junction had 6 bases not matched to a gene; V was cut back by 4 bases and J by 7 bases. CDR3 loop: CASSWGLAGAVGELFF. CDR3 nucleotide sequence: TGTGCCAGCAGCTGGGGACTAGCGGGGGCGGTCGGGGAGCTGTTTTTT.

The J gene is TRBJ2-1, the V gene TRBV7-2; D gene uncertain. CDR1 is SGHTA and CDR2 is FQGNSA in the germline V gene. CDR3 length: 13 amino acids. The ends were cut back, 5 bases at V and 5 bases at J, with 10 bases in the middle. For the CDR3, the DNA is TGTGCCAGCAGCCGGCGAAGGGACAATGAGCAGTTCTTC. Translated, it gives CASSRRRDNEQFF.

This clone was recorded a few times. The rearrangement uses TRBV6-5 and TRBJ2-5; no definite D call. The CDR3 runs to 10 residues. CDR1 is MNHEY, CDR2 SVGAGI, per germline. The V gene lost 5 bases and the J gene lost 3 bases, with 1 base spanning the gap. CDR3: CASSEETQYF. In nucleotides, the CDR3 is TGTGCCAGCAGTGAAGAGACCCAGTACTTC.

Points on this clone: An end of the junction does not agree with germline; a read error may underlie this. J is TRBJ1-6 and V is TRBV7-7; the match to TRBD1 covers 8 bases. The CDR3 has 15 residues. The V gene's germline CDR1 is SSHAT and CDR2 FNYEAQ (reference sequence). CDR3 in DNA: TGTGCTAGCAGTTCCGGGCGGACAGGGTATTCACCCCTCCACTTT. Translating gives CASSSGRTGYSPLHF.

The chain is built from TRBV7-9 and TRBJ1-6, with 8 bases fitting TRBD1. The CDR3 contains 15 residues. Germline V gene lookup returns CDR1 SEHNR and CDR2 FQNEAQ (reference sequence). The J segment lost 9 bases and the V segment lost 3 bases, leaving 7 bases of the junction unmatched. CDR3 residues: CASSLDRVGPSPLHF. DNA for the CDR3: TGTGCCAGCAGCTTGGACAGGGTAGGGCCTTCACCCCTCCACTTT.

This chain links TRBV11-2 with TRBJ1-2; TRBD1 matches at 7 bases. The V segment lost 0 bases and the J segment 4 bases; nucleotides outside the gene matches: 5. Germline V gene lookup returns CDR1 SGHAT and CDR2 FQNNGV. The CDR3 totals 15 residues. CDR3 DNA: TGTGCCAGCAGCTTAGATCTAGGGACAGCCTATGGCTACACCTTC. It translates to CASSLDLGTAYGYTF.